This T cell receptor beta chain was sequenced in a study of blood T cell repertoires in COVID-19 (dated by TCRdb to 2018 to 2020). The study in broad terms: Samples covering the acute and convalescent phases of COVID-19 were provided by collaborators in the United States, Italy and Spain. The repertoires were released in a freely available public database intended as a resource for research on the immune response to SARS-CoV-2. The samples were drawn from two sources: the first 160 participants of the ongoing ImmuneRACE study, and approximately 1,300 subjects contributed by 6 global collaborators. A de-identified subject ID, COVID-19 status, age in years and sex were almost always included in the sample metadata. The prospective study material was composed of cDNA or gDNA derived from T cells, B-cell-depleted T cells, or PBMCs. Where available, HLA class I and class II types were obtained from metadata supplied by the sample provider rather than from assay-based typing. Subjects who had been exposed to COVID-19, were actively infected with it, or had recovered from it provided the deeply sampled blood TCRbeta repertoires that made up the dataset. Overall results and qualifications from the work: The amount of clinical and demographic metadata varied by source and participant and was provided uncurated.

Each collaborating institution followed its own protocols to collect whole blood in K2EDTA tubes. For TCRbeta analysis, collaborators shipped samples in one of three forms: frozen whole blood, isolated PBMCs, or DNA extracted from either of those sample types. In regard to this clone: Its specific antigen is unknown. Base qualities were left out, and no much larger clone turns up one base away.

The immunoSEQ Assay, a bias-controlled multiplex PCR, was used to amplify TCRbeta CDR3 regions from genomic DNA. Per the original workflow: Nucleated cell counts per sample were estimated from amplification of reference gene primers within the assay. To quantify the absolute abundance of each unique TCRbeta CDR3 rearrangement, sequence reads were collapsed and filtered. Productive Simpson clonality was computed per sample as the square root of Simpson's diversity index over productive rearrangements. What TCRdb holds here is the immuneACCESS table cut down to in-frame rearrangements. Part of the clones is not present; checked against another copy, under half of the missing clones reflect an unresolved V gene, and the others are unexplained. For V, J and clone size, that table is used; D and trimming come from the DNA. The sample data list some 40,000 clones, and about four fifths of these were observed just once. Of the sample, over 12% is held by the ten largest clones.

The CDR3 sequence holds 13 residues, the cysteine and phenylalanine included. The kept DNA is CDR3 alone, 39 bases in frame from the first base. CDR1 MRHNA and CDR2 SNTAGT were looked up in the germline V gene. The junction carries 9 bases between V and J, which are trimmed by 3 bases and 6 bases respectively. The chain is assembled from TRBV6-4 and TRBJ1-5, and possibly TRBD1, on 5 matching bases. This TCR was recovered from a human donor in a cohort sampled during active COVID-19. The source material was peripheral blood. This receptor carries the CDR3 CASSEGVAQPQHF. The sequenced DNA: TGTGCCAGCAGTGAAGGGGTTGCTCAGCCCCAGCATTTT.